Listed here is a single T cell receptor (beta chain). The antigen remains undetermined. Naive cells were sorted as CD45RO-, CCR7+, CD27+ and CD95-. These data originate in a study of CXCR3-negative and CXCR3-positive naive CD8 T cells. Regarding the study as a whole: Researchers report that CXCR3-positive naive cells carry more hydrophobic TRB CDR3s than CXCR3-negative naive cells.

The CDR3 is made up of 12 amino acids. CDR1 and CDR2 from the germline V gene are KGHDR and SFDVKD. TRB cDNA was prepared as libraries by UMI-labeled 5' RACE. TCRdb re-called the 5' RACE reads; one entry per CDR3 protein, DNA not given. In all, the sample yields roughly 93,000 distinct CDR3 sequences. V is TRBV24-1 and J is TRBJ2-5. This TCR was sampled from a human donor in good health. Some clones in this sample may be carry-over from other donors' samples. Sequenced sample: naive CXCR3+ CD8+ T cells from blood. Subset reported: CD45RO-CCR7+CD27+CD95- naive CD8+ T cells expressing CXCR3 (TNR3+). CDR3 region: CATSDFDETQYF.